This T cell receptor beta chain was observed in a study of TIL therapy for anti-PD-1-resistant metastatic lung cancer. Germline values: CDR1 KGHDR, CDR2 SFDVKD. The CDR3 is 13 amino acids. The V end was cut by 12 bases, the J end by 0 bases, with 13 bases between. This was the immunoSEQ v3 assay. The protocol was immunoSEQ multiplex PCR, while the TCRdb copy is restricted to in-frame clones and leaves out a portion. The table includes about 95,000 clones, about 71% detected once. Time point specified: pre-treatment sample, taken before nivolumab and TIL therapy. Pleural nodules or supraclavicular lymph nodes made up most of the excised metastases sampled.

The chain carries TRBV24-1 and TRBJ2-5; tentatively, D is TRBD1 or TRBD2 (5 bases each). This sequence was found in a person aged 25 to 80 with non-small cell lung cancer. The material sequenced was tumor tissue, taken at baseline. This CDR3 is CAVGDSNQETQYF. CDR3 bases: TGTGCCGTGGGAGACAGTAACCAAGAGACCCAGTACTTC.